This TCR beta chain was observed in a study of blood T cell repertoires in COVID-19. Generated by immunoSEQ multiplex PCR, the TCRdb table keeps only in-frame clones and is missing some. The sample holds some 150,000 clones, 88% seen once. V shed 5 bases, J shed 5 bases, and the junction held 10 bases outside the gene matches. The CDR3 contains 15 residues. Germline CDR1 SGDLS, CDR2 YYNGEE. The rearrangement links TRBV9 to TRBJ2-1, with 7 bases aligning to TRBD2. The clonotype was recovered from a woman in her sixties or seventies with acute or convalescent COVID-19. The sequencing sample was made of peripheral blood. This chain's CDR3 is CASSPGGVSHNEQFF. The DNA of the CDR3 is TGTGCCAGCAGTCCTGGGGGGGTCAGCCACAATGAGCAGTTCTTC.